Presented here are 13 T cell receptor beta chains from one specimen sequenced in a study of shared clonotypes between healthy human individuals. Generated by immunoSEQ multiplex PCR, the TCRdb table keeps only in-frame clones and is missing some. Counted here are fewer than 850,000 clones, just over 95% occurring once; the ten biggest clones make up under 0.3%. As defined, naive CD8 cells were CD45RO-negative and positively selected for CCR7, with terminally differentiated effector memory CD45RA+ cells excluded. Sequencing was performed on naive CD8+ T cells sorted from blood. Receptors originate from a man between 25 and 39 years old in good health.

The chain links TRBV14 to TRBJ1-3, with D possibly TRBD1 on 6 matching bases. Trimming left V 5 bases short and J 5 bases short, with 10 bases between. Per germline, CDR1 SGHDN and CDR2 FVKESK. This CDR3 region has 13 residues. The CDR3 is CASSSTGRNTIYF. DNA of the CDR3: TGTGCCAGCAGCTCGACAGGCCGAAACACCATATATTTT. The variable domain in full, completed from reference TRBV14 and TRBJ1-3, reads EAGVTQFPSHSVIEKGQTVTLRCDPISGHDNLYWYRRVMGKEIKFLLHFVKESKQDESGMPNNRFLAERTGGTYSTLKVQPAELEDSGVYFCASSSTGRNTIYFGEGSWLTVV.

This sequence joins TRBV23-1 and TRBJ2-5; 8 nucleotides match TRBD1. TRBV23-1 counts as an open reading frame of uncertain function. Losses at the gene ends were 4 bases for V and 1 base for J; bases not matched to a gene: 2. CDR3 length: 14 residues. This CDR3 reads CASSRGQGQETQYF. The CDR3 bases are TGCGCCAGCAGTCGTGGACAGGGCCAAGAGACCCAGTACTTC.

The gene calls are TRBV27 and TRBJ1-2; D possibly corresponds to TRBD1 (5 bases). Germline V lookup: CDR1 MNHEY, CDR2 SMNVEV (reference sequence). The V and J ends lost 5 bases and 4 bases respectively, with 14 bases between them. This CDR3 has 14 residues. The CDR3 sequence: CASSPRGHLYGYTF. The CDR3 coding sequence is TGTGCCAGCAGTCCCAGAGGACACCTCTATGGCTACACCTTC.

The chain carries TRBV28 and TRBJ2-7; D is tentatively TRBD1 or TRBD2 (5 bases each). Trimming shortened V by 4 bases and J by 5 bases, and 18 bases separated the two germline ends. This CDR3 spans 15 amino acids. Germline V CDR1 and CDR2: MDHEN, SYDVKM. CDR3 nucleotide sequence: TGTGCCAGCAGTTACCCCAGCGAGGGACGGCACGAGCAGTACTTC. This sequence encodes CASSYPSEGRHEQYF. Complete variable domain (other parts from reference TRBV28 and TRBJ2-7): DVKVTQSSRYLVKRTGEKVFLECVQDMDHENMFWYRQDPGLGLRLIYFSYDVKMKEKGDIPEGYSVSREKKERFSLILESASTNQTSMYLCASSYPSEGRHEQYFGPGTRLTVT.

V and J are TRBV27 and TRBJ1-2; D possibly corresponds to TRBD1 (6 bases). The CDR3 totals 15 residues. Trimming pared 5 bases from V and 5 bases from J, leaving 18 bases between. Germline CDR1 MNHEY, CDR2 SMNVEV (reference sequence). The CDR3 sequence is CASSPQVGARYGYTF. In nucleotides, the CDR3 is TGTGCCAGCAGTCCCCAGGTGGGGGCACGTTATGGCTACACCTTC.

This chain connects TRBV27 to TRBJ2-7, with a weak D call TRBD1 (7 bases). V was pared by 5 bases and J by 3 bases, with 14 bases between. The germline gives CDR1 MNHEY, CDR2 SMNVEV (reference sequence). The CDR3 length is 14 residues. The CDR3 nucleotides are TGTGCCAGCAGTATATACAGGGGACTCTACGAGCAGTACTTC. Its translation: CASSIYRGLYEQYF.

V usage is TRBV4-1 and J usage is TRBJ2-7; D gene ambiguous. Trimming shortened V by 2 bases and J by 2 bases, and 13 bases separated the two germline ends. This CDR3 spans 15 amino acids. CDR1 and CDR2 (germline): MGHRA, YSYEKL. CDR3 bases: TGCGCCAGCAGCCAAATCTCCGACACAACCTACGAGCAGTACTTC. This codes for CASSQISDTTYEQYF.

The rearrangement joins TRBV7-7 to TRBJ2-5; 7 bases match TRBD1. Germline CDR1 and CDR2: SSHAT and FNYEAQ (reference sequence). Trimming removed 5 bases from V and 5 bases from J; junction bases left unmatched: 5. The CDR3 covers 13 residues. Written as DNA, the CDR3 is TGTGCCAGCAGCCGACAGGGTCGTGAGACCCAGTACTTC. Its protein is CASSRQGRETQYF.

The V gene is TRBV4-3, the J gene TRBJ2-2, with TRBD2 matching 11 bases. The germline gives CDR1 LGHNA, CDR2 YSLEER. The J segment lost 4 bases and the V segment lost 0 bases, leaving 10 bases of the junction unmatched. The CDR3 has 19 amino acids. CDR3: CASSQDPTASGGITGELFF. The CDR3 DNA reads TGCGCCAGCAGCCAAGATCCAACGGCTAGCGGGGGGATCACCGGGGAGCTGTTTTTT.

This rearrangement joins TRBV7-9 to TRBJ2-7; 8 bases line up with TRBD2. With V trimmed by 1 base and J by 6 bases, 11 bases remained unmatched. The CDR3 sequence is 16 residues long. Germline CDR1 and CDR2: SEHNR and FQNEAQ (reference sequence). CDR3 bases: TGTGCCAGCAGCTTAGGGGCCAAGGGAGGACTAGCCGAGCAGTACTTC. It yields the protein CASSLGAKGGLAEQYF.

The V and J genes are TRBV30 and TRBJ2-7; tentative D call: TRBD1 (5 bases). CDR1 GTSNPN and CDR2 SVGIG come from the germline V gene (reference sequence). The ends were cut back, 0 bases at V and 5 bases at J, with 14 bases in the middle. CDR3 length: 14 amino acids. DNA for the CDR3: TGTGCCTGGAGTGTAAAAGGGGATCAGAACGAGCAGTACTTC. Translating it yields CAWSVKGDQNEQYF.

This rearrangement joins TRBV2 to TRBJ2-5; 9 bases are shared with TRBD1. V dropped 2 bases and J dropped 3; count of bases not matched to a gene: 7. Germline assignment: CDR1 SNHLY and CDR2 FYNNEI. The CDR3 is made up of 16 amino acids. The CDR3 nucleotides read TGTGCCAGCAGTGAAACCCGGGACAGGGACGAAGAGACCCAGTACTTC. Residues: CASSETRDRDEETQYF. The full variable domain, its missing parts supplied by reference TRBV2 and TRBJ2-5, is EPEVTQTPSHQVTQMGQEVILRCVPISNHLYFYWYRQILGQKVEFLVSFYNNEISEKSEIFDDQFSVERPDGSNFTLKIRSTKLEDSAMYFCASSETRDRDEETQYFGPGTRLLVL.

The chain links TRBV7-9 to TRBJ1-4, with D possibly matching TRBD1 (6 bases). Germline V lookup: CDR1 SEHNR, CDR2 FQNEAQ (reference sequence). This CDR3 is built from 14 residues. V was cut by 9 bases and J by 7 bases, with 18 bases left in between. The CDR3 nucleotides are TGTGCCAGTTTTAAACAGGGTGTGAGTGAAAAACTGTTTTTT. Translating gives CASFKQGVSEKLFF.